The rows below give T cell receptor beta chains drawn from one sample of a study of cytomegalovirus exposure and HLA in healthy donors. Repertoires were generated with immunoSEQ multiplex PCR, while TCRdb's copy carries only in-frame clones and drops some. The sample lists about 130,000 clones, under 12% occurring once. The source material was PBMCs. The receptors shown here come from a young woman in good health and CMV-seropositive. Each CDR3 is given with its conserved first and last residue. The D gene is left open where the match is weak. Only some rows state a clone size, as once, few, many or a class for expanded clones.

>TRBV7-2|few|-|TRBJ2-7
CASSNTYGYEQYF
TGTGCCAGCAGCAATACCTACGGGTACGAGCAGTACTTC
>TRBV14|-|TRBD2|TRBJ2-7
CASSQAVAGDRKDDYEQYF
TGTGCCAGCAGCCAGGCTGTAGCGGGAGATAGGAAAGACGACTACGAGCAGTACTTC
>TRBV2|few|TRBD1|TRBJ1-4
CASRGQGFVNEKLFF
TGTGCCAGCAGGGGACAGGGGTTTGTTAATGAAAAACTGTTTTTT
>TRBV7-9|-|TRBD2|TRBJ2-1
CASSFPREGLPNRNEQFF
TGTGCCAGCAGCTTCCCCCGGGAGGGCCTCCCCAACCGAAATGAGCAGTTCTTC
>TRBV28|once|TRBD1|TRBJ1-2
CASSETRGPLYDYGYTF
TGTGCCAGCAGTGAAACCAGGGGGCCACTCTATGACTATGGCTACACCTTC
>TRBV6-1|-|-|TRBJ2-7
CASRGSPYEQYF
TGTGCCAGCAGGGGGAGTCCCTACGAGCAGTACTTC
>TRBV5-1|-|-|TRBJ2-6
CASSLAGTGANVLTF
TGCGCCAGCAGCTTGGCCGGTACTGGGGCCAACGTCCTGACTTTC
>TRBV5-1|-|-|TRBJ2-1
CASRNEDNEQFF
TGCGCCAGCAGGAATGAGGACAATGAGCAGTTCTTC
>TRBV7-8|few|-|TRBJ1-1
CASSLKADVPAFF
TGTGCCAGCAGCCTCAAGGCGGATGTACCGGCTTTCTTT
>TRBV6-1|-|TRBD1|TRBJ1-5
CASSGRQGQPQHF
TGTGCCAGCAGTGGGAGACAGGGACAGCCCCAGCATTTT